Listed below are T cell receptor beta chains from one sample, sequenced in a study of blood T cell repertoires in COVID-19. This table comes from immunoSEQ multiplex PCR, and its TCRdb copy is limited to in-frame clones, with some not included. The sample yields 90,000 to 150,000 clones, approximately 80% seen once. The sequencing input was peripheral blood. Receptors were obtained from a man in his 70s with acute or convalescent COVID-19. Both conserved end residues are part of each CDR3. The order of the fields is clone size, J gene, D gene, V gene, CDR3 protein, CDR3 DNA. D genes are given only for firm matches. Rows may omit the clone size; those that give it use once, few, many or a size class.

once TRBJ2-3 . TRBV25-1 CASSDGTSTDTQYF TGTGCCAGCAGCGATGGGACTAGCACAGATACGCAGTATTTT
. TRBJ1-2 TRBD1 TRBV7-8 CASSTGQGGYGYTF TGTGCCAGCAGCACCGGACAGGGCGGGTATGGCTACACCTTC
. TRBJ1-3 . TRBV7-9 CASSFGAGRSGNTIYF TGTGCCAGCAGCTTTGGGGCAGGAAGGTCTGGAAACACCATATATTTT
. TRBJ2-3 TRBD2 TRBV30 CAWRLAGVADTQYF TGTGCCTGGAGACTAGCGGGGGTGGCAGATACGCAGTATTTT
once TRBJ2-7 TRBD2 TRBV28 CASSLSGTSGSYEQYF TGTGCCAGCAGTCTATCCGGGACTAGCGGCTCCTACGAGCAGTACTTC
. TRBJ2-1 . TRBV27 CASRGDEQFF TGTGCCAGCAGGGGCGATGAGCAGTTCTTC
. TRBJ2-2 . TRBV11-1 CASRERPGVNTGELFF TGTGCCAGCAGGGAGAGACCGGGAGTGAATACCGGGGAGCTGTTTTTT
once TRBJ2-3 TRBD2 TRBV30 CAWSVVAGGPGTQYF TGTGCCTGGAGTGTGGTAGCGGGAGGGCCAGGTACGCAGTATTTT
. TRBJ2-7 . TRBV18 CASSPGTPYEQYF TGTGCCAGCTCTCCCGGGACACCCTACGAGCAGTACTTC
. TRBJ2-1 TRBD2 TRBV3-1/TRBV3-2 CASSLLASGPYNEQFF TGTGCCAGCAGCCTCCTGGCTAGCGGGCCGTACAATGAGCAGTTCTTC
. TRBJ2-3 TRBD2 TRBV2 CASSLTSGDTDTQYF TGTGCCAGCAGTCTCACTAGCGGGGACACAGATACGCAGTATTTT
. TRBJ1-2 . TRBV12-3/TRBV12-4 CASSLGNRNGYTF TGTGCCAGCAGTTTGGGCAATCGGAATGGCTACACCTTC
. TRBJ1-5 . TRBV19 CASSISETVSNQPQHF TGTGCCAGTAGTATCTCAGAGACAGTTAGCAATCAGCCCCAGCATTTT
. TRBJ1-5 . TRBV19 CASSGGIENQPQHF TGTGCCAGTAGTGGCGGCATAGAAAATCAGCCCCAGCATTTT
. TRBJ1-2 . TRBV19 CASNSRVDGYTF TGTGCCAGTAATTCCAGGGTGGATGGCTACACCTTC
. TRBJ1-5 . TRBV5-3 CAIYSPAILSHSNQPQHF TGTGCCATATACTCCCCGGCAATTCTTAGCCATAGCAATCAGCCCCAGCATTTT
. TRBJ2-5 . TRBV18 CASSPSQVEETQYF TGTGCCAGCTCACCATCTCAGGTAGAGGAGACCCAGTACTTC
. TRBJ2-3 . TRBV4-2 CASSLNWGESTDTQYF TGTGCCAGCAGCCTCAACTGGGGGGAAAGCACAGATACGCAGTATTTT
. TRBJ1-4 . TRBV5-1 CASSLADSEKLFF TGCGCCAGCAGCTTGGCAGACAGTGAAAAACTGTTTTTT
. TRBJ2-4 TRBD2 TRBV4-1 CASSRGGTSAHRGNIQYF TGCGCCAGCAGCCGGGGCGGGACTAGCGCGCACAGAGGTAACATTCAGTACTTC
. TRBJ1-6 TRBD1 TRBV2 CASSQQGTDNSPLHF TGTGCCAGCAGCCAACAGGGGACCGATAATTCACCCCTCCACTTT
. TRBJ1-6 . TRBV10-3 CAISGQAGASYNSPLHF TGTGCCATCAGTGGACAGGCGGGAGCCTCCTATAATTCACCCCTCCACTTT
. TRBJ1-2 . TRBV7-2 CASSLGVVYGYTF TGTGCCAGCAGCTTAGGAGTAGTCTATGGCTACACCTTC
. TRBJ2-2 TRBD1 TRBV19 CASRGQGVGTGELFF TGTGCCAGTAGGGGACAGGGAGTGGGCACCGGGGAGCTGTTTTTT
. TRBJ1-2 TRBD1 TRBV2 CANRQGIMADYGYTF TGTGCCAACCGACAGGGGATTATGGCCGACTATGGCTACACCTTC
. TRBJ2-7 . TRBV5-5 CASSFRDKYYEQYF TGTGCCAGCAGCTTCCGGGACAAGTACTACGAGCAGTACTTC
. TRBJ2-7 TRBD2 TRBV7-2 CASSSSGRANEQYF TGTGCCAGCAGTTCGAGCGGGAGGGCCAACGAGCAGTACTTC
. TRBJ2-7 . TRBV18 CASSPYGQSQLYEQYF TGTGCCAGCTCACCCTATGGACAGTCCCAGCTCTACGAGCAGTACTTC
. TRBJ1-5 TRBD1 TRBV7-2 CASSLRQGASNQPQHF TGTGCCAGCAGCTTACGGCAGGGGGCCAGCAATCAGCCCCAGCATTTT
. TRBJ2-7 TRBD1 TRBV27 CASSPDRTGGSPYEQYF TGTGCCAGCAGTCCCGACCGGACAGGGGGGAGCCCCTACGAGCAGTACTTC
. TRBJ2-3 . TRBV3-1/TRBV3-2 CASSQAGGFSSTDTQYF TGTGCCAGCAGCCAAGCTGGTGGCTTCTCTAGCACAGATACGCAGTATTTT
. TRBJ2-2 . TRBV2 CASSERAGPGELFF TGTGCCAGCAGTGAGAGGGCCGGGCCCGGGGAGCTGTTTTTT
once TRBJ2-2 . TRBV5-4 CASSRDLGGNTGELFF TGTGCCAGCAGCCGTGACCTGGGAGGGAACACCGGGGAGCTGTTTTTT
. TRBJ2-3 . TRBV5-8 CASSLNSEVDTQYF TGTGCCAGCAGCTTGAATTCGGAGGTGGATACGCAGTATTTT
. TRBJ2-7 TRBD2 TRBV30 CAWTNGGDPYEQYF TGTGCCTGGACGAACGGGGGGGACCCCTACGAGCAGTACTTC